This record concerns one TCR beta chain sequence. This record belongs to a study of T cell responses to AZD1222 COVID-19 vaccine. Only in-frame clones appear in the TCRdb table, and some are missing; sequencing was by immunoSEQ multiplex PCR. Of 90,000 to 100,000 clones listed, 70% to 90% are singletons. The germline CDR1 and CDR2 sequences are MDHEN and SYDVKM. CDR3 length: 16 amino acids. The junction had 4 bases not matched to a gene; V was cut back by 1 base and J by 8 bases. The specimen comprised peripheral blood, sampled 28 days after the second AZD1222 dose. The source of this sequence is an adult who received the AZD1222 COVID-19 vaccine. V usage is TRBV28 and J usage is TRBJ2-1, with 14 nucleotides matching TRBD2. The CDR3 loop is CASSLSGLAGEHEQFF. The CDR3 DNA sequence: TGTGCCAGCAGTTTATCGGGACTAGCGGGAGAACATGAGCAGTTCTTC.